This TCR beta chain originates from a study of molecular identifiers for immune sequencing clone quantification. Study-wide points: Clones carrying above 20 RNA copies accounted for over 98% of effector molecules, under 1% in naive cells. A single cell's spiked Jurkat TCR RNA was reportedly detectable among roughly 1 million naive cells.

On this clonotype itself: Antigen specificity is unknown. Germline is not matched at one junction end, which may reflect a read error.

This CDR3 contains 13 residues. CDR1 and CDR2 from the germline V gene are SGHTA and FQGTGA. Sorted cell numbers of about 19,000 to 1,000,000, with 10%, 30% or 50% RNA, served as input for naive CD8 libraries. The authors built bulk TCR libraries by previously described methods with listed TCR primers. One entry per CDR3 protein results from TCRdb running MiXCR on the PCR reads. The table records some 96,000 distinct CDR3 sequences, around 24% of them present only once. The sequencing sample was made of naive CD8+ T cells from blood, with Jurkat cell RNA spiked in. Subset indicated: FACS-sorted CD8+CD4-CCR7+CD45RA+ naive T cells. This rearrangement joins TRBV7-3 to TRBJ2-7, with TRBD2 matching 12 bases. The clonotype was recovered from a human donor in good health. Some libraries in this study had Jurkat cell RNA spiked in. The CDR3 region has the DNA TGTGCCGGCAGCGTGACTAGCGGGAGCGAGCAGCACTTC. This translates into CAGSVTSGSEQHF. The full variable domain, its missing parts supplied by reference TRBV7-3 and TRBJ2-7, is GAGVSQTPSNKVTEKGKYVELRCDPISGHTALYWYRQSLGQGPEFLIYFQGTGAADDSGLPNDRFFAVRPEGSVSTLKIQRTERGDSAVYLCAGSVTSGSEQHFGPGTRLTVT.